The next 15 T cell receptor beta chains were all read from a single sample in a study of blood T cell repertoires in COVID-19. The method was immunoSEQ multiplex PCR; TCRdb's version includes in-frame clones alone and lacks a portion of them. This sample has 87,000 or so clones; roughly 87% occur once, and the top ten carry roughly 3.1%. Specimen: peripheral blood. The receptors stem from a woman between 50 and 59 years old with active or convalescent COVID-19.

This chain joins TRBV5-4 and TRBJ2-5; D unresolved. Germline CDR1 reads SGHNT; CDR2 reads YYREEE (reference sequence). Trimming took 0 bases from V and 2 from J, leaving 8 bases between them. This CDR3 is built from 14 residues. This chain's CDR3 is CASSLDSGQETQYF. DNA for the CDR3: TGTGCCAGCAGCTTGGACTCCGGGCAAGAGACCCAGTACTTC.

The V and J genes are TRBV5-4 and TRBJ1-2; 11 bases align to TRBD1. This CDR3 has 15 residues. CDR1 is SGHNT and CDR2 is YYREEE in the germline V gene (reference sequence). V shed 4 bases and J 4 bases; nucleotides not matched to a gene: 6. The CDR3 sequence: CASSPDRGRGYGYTF. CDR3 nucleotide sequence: TGTGCCAGCAGCCCGGACAGGGGGCGCGGCTATGGCTACACCTTC.

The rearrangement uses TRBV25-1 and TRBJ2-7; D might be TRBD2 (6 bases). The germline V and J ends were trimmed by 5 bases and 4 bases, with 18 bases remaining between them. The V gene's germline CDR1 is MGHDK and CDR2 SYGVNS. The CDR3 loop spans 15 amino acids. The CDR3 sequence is CASSPTRGSDYEQYF. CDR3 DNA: TGTGCCAGCAGTCCCACGCGGGGCTCGGATTACGAGCAGTACTTC.

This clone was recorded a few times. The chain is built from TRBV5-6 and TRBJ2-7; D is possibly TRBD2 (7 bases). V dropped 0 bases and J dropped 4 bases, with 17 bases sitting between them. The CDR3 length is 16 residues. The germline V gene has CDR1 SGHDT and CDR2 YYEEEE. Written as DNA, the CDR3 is TGTGCCAGCAGCTTGGCCGTCGGGGGGCGGAGATACGAGCAGTACTTC. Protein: CASSLAVGGRRYEQYF.

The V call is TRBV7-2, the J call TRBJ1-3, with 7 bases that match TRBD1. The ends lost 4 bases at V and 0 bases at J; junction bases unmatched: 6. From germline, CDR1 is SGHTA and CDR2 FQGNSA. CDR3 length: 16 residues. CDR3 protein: CASSSQGGYSGNTIYF. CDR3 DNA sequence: TGTGCCAGCAGCTCTCAAGGGGGCTACTCTGGAAACACCATATATTTT.

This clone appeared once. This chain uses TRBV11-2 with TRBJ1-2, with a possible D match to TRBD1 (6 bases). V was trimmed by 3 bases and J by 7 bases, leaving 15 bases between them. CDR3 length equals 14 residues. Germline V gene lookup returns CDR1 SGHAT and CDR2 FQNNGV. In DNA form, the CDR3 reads TGTGCCAGCAGCTTGGCAGGGGAGGGTGGTGGCTACACCTTC. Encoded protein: CASSLAGEGGGYTF.

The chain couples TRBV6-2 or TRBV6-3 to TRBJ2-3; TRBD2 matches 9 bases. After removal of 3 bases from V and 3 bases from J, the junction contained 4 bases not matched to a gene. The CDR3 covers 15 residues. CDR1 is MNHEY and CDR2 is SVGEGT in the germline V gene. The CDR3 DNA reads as TGTGCCAGCAGTTATCCGCGGGGGGGGACAGATACGCAGTATTTT. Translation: CASSYPRGGTDTQYF.

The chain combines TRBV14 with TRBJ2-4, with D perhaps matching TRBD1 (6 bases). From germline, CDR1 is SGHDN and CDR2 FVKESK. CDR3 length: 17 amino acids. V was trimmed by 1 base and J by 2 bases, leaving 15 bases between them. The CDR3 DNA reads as TGTGCCAGCAGCCAAGGAGTACCAGGGGCGTCCAAAAACATTCAGTACTTC. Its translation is CASSQGVPGASKNIQYF.

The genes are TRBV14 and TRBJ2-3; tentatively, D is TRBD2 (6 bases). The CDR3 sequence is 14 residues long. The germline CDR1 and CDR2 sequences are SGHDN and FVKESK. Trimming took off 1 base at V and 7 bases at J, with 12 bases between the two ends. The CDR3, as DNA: TGTGCCAGCAGCCAAGGAGGAGGGAGAAATACGCAGTATTTT. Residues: CASSQGGGRNTQYF.

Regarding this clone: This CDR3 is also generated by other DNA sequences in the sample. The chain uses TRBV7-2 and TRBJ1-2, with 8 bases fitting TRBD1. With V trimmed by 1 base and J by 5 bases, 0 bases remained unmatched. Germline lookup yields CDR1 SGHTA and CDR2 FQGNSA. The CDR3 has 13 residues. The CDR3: CASSLGQGYGYTF. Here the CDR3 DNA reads TGTGCCAGCAGCTTAGGACAGGGGTATGGCTACACCTTC.

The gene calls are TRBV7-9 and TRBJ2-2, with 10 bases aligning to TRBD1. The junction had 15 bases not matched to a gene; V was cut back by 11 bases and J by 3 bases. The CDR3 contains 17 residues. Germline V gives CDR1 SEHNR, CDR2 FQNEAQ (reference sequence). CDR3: CALRQGAVAGDTGELFF. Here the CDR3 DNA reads TGTGCCCTCAGACAGGGGGCAGTCGCGGGGGACACCGGGGAGCTGTTTTTT.

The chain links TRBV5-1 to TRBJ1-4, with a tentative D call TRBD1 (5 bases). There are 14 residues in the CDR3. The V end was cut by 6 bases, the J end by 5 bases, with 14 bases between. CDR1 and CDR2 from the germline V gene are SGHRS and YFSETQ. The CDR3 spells CASTSTAPNEKLFF. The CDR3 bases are TGCGCCAGCACCTCGACAGCACCAAATGAAAAACTGTTTTTT.

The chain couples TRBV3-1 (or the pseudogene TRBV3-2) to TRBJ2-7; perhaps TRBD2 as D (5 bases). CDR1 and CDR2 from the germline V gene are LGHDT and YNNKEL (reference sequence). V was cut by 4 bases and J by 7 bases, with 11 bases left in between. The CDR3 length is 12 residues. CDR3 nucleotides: TGTGCCAGCAGCCCCGGACTCTGGGAGCAGTACTTC. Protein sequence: CASSPGLWEQYF.

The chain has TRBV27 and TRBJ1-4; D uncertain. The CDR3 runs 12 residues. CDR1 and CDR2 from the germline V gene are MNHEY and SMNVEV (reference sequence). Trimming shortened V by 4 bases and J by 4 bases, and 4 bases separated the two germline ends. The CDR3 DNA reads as TGTGCCAGCAGTTCCCTTAATGAAAAACTGTTTTTT. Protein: CASSSLNEKLFF.

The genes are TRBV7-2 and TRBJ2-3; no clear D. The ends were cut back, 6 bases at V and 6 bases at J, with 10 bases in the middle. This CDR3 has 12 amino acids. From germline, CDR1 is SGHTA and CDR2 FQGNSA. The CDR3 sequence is CASRLGDDTQYF. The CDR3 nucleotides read TGTGCCAGCAGGCTTGGAGACGATACGCAGTATTTT.